The T cell receptor beta chain under discussion was sequenced for a study of OX40 agonist ivuxolimab in advanced cancers. This CDR3 comprises 15 residues. From germline, CDR1 is SGHNT and CDR2 YENEEA. V shed 1 base, J shed 8 bases, and the junction held 4 bases outside the gene matches. Repertoires were generated with immunoSEQ multiplex PCR, while TCRdb's copy carries only in-frame clones and drops some. The profile shows some 100,000 clones, around nine tenths of them singletons. The chain is built from TRBV11-3 and TRBJ2-2; 10 positions agree with TRBD2. Material: CD4+ or CD8+ T cells sorted from blood, obtained in a trial of the OX40 agonist ivuxolimab. This receptor was identified in an adult with an advanced solid tumor such as melanoma, head and neck, liver or kidney cancer. The CDR3 DNA is TGTGCCAGCAGCTTAGGGGTAGCGGGAGGAGGGGAGCTGTTTTTT. It codes for CASSLGVAGGGELFF.